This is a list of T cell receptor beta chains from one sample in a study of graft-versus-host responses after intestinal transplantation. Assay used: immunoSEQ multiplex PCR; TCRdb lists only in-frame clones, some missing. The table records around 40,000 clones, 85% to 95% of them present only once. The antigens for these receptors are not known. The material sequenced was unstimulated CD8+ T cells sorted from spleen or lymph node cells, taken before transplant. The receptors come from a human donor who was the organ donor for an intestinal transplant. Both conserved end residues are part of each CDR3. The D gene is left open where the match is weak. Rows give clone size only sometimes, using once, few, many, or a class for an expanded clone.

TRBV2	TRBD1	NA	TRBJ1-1	CASSPEDRGLNTEAFF	TGTGCCAGCAGCCCAGAGGACAGGGGGTTGAACACTGAAGCTTTCTTT
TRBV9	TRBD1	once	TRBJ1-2	CASSGLTGAWGGYTF	TGTGCCAGCAGCGGATTGACAGGGGCTTGGGGTGGCTACACCTTC
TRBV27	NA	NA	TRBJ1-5	CASSLWGSNQPQHF	TGTGCCAGCAGTTTATGGGGAAGCAATCAGCCCCAGCATTTT
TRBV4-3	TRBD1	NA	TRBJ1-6	CASSQGNRGTSPLHF	TGCGCCAGCAGCCAGGGTAACAGGGGGACTTCACCCCTCCACTTT
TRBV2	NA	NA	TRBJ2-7	CARSLPGQGATSYEQYF	TGTGCCAGAAGCTTGCCGGGGCAGGGCGCCACCTCCTACGAGCAGTACTTC
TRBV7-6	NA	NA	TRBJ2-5	CASSLRNQVRWETQYF	TGTGCCAGCAGCTTACGGAACCAGGTACGTTGGGAGACCCAGTACTTC
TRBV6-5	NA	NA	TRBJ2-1	CASSYNGGYNEQFF	TGTGCCAGCAGTTACAACGGGGGCTACAATGAGCAGTTCTTC
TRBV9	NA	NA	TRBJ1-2	CASSVAPGRYYGYTF	TGTGCCAGCAGCGTAGCCCCAGGGAGGTACTATGGCTACACCTTC
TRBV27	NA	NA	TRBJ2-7	CASSPTGYEQYF	TGTGCCAGCAGTCCCACAGGATACGAGCAGTACTTC
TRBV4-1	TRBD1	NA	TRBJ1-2	CASSQAIQGDANYGYTF	TGCGCCAGCAGCCAAGCAATCCAGGGGGACGCTAACTATGGCTACACCTTC
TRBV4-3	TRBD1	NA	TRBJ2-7	CASSQGQGTLYEQYF	TGCGCCAGCAGCCAAGGACAGGGAACCTTATACGAGCAGTACTTC
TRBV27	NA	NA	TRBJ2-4	CASSKQRGLTKNIQYF	TGTGCCAGCAGTAAACAAAGAGGCCTTACCAAAAACATTCAGTACTTC
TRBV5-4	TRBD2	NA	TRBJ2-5	CASSLSGAQETQYF	TGTGCCAGCAGCCTTAGCGGGGCGCAAGAGACCCAGTACTTC
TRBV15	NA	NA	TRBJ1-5	CATSRDRAVSNQPQHF	TGTGCCACCAGCAGAGATCGTGCGGTTAGCAATCAGCCCCAGCATTTT
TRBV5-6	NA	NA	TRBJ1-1	CASSLAQGSRNTEAFF	TGTGCCAGCAGCTTGGCCCAGGGGTCGAGAAACACTGAAGCTTTCTTT
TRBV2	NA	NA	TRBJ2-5	CASEETQYF	TGTGCCAGCGAAGAGACCCAGTACTTC
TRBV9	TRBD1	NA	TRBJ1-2	CASSPRQGAGGYTF	TGTGCCAGCAGCCCTCGACAGGGGGCTGGTGGCTACACCTTC
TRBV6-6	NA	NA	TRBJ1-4	CASSYLAGPSEKLFF	TGTGCCAGCAGTTATTTGGCAGGGCCGAGTGAAAAACTGTTTTTT
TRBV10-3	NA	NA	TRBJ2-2	CAISDGDGELFF	TGTGCCATCAGTGACGGGGACGGGGAGCTGTTTTTT
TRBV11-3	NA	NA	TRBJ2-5	CASSLARGAQETQYF	TGTGCCAGCAGCTTAGCCCGGGGGGCCCAAGAGACCCAGTACTTC
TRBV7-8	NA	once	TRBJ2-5	CASSPYPAGKETQYF	TGTGCCAGCAGCCCCTATCCGGCAGGGAAAGAGACCCAGTACTTC
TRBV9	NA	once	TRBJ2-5	CASSVEGSSIETQYF	TGTGCCAGCAGCGTAGAGGGCAGTAGTATAGAGACCCAGTACTTC
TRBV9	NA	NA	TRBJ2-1	CASSPGLGPYNEQFF	TGTGCCAGCAGCCCGGGACTTGGACCCTACAATGAGCAGTTCTTC
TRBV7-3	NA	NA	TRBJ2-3	CASSLTAGRTSSTDTQYF	TGTGCCAGCAGCTTAACGGCAGGGCGGACGTCTAGCACAGATACGCAGTATTTT
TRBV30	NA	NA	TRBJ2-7	CAWSVRDPFGSYEQHF	TGTGCCTGGAGTGTACGGGACCCCTTCGGATCCTACGAGCAGCATTTC
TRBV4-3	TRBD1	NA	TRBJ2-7	CASSQATGTGSYEQYF	TGCGCCAGCAGCCAAGCTACCGGGACAGGCTCCTACGAGCAGTACTTC
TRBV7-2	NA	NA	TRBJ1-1	CASSLEGAREAFF	TGTGCCAGCAGCTTAGAAGGGGCCCGTGAAGCTTTCTTT
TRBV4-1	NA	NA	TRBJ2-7	CASSQGPLTYEQYF	TGCGCCAGCAGCCAAGGACCTCTTACCTACGAGCAGTACTTC
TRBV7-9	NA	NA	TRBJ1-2	CASSLGQLYGYTF	TGTGCCAGCAGCTTGGGGCAGCTTTATGGCTACACCTTC
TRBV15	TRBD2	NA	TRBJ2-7	CATSRGGALLFGAGGYEQYF	TGTGCCACCAGCAGAGGCGGGGCACTACTTTTCGGGGCGGGGGGCTACGAGCAGTACTTC
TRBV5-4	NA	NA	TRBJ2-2	CASSLNGELFF	TGTGCCAGCAGCTTAAACGGGGAGCTGTTTTTT
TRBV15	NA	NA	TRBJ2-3	CATSRVVTDTQYF	TGTGCCACCAGCCGAGTAGTTACAGATACGCAGTATTTT
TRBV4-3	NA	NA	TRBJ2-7	CASSQGLGGGDEQYF	TGCGCCAGCAGCCAAGGTCTGGGAGGGGGCGACGAGCAGTACTTC